This T cell receptor beta chain was captured by sequencing in a study of OX40 agonist ivuxolimab in advanced cancers. This clone was picked up a small number of times. As yet, its antigen is unknown. The CDR3 runs 16 residues. V was cut by 4 bases and J by 2 bases, with 14 bases left in between. Looked up from germline, CDR1 is MNHNS and CDR2 is SASEGT. The data were produced by immunoSEQ multiplex PCR, yet TCRdb's version contains in-frame clones alone and is incomplete. The table has 75,000 to 95,000 clones, around 84% seen once; the top ten hold over 2%. Study-wide results and caveats: Certain nonresponding patients likewise had low normalized T-cell clonal expansion.

The J gene is TRBJ2-2, the V gene TRBV6-1; D gene unclear. The sequenced sample was CD4+ or CD8+ T cells sorted from blood, obtained in a trial of the OX40 agonist ivuxolimab. This sequence was found in an adult with an advanced solid tumor such as melanoma, head and neck, liver or kidney cancer. Here the CDR3 reads CASSVYRTVNTGELFF. Here the CDR3 DNA reads TGTGCCAGCAGTGTCTATCGGACCGTTAACACCGGGGAGCTGTTTTTT.